This T cell receptor beta chain was captured by sequencing in a study of blood T cell repertoires in COVID-19. Study processing details: Reference gene primer amplification yielded estimated nucleated cell counts. The table came from immunoSEQ multiplex PCR; TCRdb's copy has only in-frame clones and leaves some out. V and J calls and clone size follow that table, whereas D and trimming were derived from the DNA. The sample includes around 190,000 clones, 80% to 90% of them seen just once. Cohorts were assigned according to the clinical history that participants reported. This CDR3 contains 15 residues. V was shortened by 4 bases and J by 5 bases, with 17 bases between the two germline ends. CDR1 is MDHEN and CDR2 is SYDVKM in the germline V gene.

The chain employs TRBV28 and TRBJ1-2; a weak D match, TRBD1 (6 bases). The sequencing input was PBMCs or T cells enriched from blood (not recorded which). This clonotype was obtained from a woman between 18 and 29 years old who had recovered from COVID-19. CDR3 sequence reads: CASSSPRSGVYGYTF. The DNA of the CDR3 is TGTGCCAGCAGTTCGCCAAGATCAGGGGTGTATGGCTACACCTTC.